This T cell receptor (beta chain) was retrieved from a study of early T cells in non-severe SARS-CoV-2 infection. Study context: The authors sequenced bulk RNA from unsorted whole blood, leaving chains unpaired. Overall study results and limits: Matching results from VDJdb favored anti-spike CD8 responses, leaving private and CD4 specificities undetected.

This clonotype showed up just a few times. Antigen specificity is unknown. Individual cDNA molecules received unique molecular identifiers. TCRdb fed the 5' RACE reads into MiXCR, producing one record per CDR3 protein. Altogether about 80,000 distinct CDR3 sequences are present, around 15% being singletons, with the ten largest covering over 9.5%. The sequenced sample was whole blood. This clonotype originated in an adult who was a healthcare worker with PCR-confirmed SARS-CoV-2 infection or an uninfected control (not recorded which).

The CDR3 coding sequence is TGTGCCAGCAGCCGTAACATAATGAACACTGAAGCTTTCTTT. Protein: CASSRNIMNTEAFF. The chain has TRBV3-1 and TRBJ1-1; D is ambiguous. There are 14 residues in the CDR3. Trimming cost V 4 bases and J 0 bases, with 9 bases left between them. Germline values: CDR1 LGHDT, CDR2 YNNKEL (reference sequence). Combining the CDR3 with reference TRBV3-1 and TRBJ1-1 gives the whole variable domain DTAVSQTPKYLVTQMGNDKSIKCEQNLGHDTMYWYKQDSKKFLKIMFSYNNKELIINETVPNRFSPKSPDKAHLNLHINSLELGDSAVYFCASSRNIMNTEAFFGQGTRLTVV.